This entry is about one TCR beta chain. This CDR3 spans 12 amino acids. CDR1 and CDR2 from the germline V gene are SGHNT and YYREEE (reference sequence). Trimming took 2 bases from V and 3 from J, leaving 6 bases between them. The entry originates in a study of shared clonotypes between healthy human individuals. Study processing details: Filtering of immunoSEQ junctional sequences could not match full-length read filtering. The protocol was immunoSEQ multiplex PCR, while the TCRdb copy is restricted to in-frame clones and leaves out a portion. That table is the source of V, J and clone size, and D and trimming were worked out from the DNA. Of some 900,000 clones in the sample, around 80% are singletons; the top ten hold around 1.4%.

This TCR was sampled from a man aged 18-30 years in good health. Material: memory CD4+ T cells sorted from blood. Subset described: CD45RA-negative fraction. The chain has TRBV5-4 and TRBJ2-7, with no clear D. The chain's CDR3 is CASSFGSYEQYF. CDR3 nucleotides: TGTGCCAGCAGCTTTGGCAGCTACGAGCAGTACTTC.